These 19 T cell receptor beta chains came from one sample sequenced in a study of cytotoxic CD8 clonotypes in ibrutinib-treated CLL. Only in-frame clones appear in the TCRdb table, and some are missing; sequencing was by immunoSEQ multiplex PCR. Of roughly 70,000 clones detected, about 84% appear once; the ten largest clones hold under 8.5%. Source: PBMCs, taken at disease progression, from a patient treated with ibrutinib. These receptors came from a human donor with chronic lymphocytic leukemia.

This chain joins TRBV30 and TRBJ1-1; D possibly corresponds to TRBD1 (6 bases). Trimming removed 1 base at V and 11 bases at J, with 11 bases between. Germline lookup yields CDR1 GTSNPN and CDR2 SVGIG (reference sequence). The CDR3 totals 11 residues. The CDR3 spells CAWSEYREAFF. In nucleotides, the CDR3 is TGTGCCTGGAGTGAATACAGGGAGGCTTTCTTT.

This chain uses TRBV18 with TRBJ2-5; no reliable D call. The germline CDR1 and CDR2 sequences are KGHSH and LQKENI. This CDR3 comprises 15 residues. The V end was cut by 2 bases, the J end by 5 bases, with 15 bases between. In DNA, the CDR3 is TGTGCCAGCTCACCATATTCGCCAAGTCGGGAGACCCAGTACTTC. It is translated as CASSPYSPSRETQYF. Using reference TRBV18 and TRBJ2-5 for the parts outside the CDR3, the full variable domain is NAGVMQNPRHLVRRRGQEARLRCSPMKGHSHVYWYRQLPEEGLKFMVYLQKENIIDESGMPKERFSAEFPKEGPSILRIQQVVRGDSAAYFCASSPYSPSRETQYFGPGTRLLVL.

The J gene is TRBJ2-5, the V gene TRBV10-2; D unclear. Trimming took 8 bases from V and 7 from J, leaving 8 bases between them. This CDR3 region has 10 residues. CDR1 is WSHSY, CDR2 SAAADI, per germline. The CDR3 protein is CASGTGTQYF. The CDR3 DNA is TGCGCCAGCGGTACGGGGACCCAGTACTTC.

The chain combines TRBV10-1 with TRBJ2-7; 11 nucleotides match TRBD2. Trimming at V came to 0 bases and at J to 9 bases, leaving 7 bases not matched to a gene. Germline CDR1 WNHNN, CDR2 SYGVQD (reference sequence). The CDR3 has 15 amino acids. The CDR3 DNA follows: TGCGCCAGCAGTGAGTCGACTAGCGGGGAAAGGGGGCAGTACTTC. Protein sequence: CASSESTSGERGQYF.

The chain joins TRBV6-1 to TRBJ1-3; D perhaps matches TRBD1 (5 bases). The CDR3 spans 14 residues. Trimming left V 8 bases short and J 4 bases short, with 15 bases between. Germline V lookup: CDR1 MNHNS, CDR2 SASEGT. CDR3 DNA sequence: TGTGCCAGCGTAAGGGGCAGGGTCGGAAACACCATATATTTT. This gives the protein CASVRGRVGNTIYF.

A few counts support this clone. The V call is TRBV6-6, the J call TRBJ1-2, with D perhaps TRBD1 (5 bases). Per the germline V gene, CDR1 is MNHNY and CDR2 is SVGAGI (reference sequence). Trimming shortened V by 7 bases and J by 7 bases, and 25 bases separated the two germline ends. CDR3 length: 16 amino acids. CDR3 loop: CASTKGEDVRAFGYTF. For the CDR3, the DNA is TGTGCCAGCACCAAAGGAGAGGACGTCAGGGCATTTGGCTACACCTTC.

This chain connects TRBV5-1 to TRBJ1-3, with 9 nucleotides matching TRBD1. Germline V gene data show CDR1 as SGHRS and CDR2 as YFSETQ. The CDR3 has 16 residues. Losses at the gene ends were 4 bases for V and 2 bases for J; bases not matched to a gene: 7. The CDR3 sequence is CASSQSRTGAGNTIYF. The CDR3 DNA follows: TGCGCCAGCAGCCAGTCTCGGACAGGGGCTGGAAACACCATATATTTT.

This clone was detected only once. The chain links TRBV5-1 to TRBJ2-2; 7 bases match TRBD1. Unmatched junction bases numbered 2, after V lost 5 bases and J lost 1 base. The CDR3 has 14 residues. Per the germline V gene, CDR1 is SGHRS and CDR2 is YFSETQ. CDR3 loop: CASRWDRNTGELFF. The CDR3 DNA reads as TGCGCCAGCAGATGGGACAGGAACACCGGGGAGCTGTTTTTT.

The chain uses TRBV25-1 and TRBJ1-1; 11 bases align to TRBD1. In germline, CDR1 is MGHDK, CDR2 SYGVNS. Losses at the gene ends were 5 bases for V and 4 bases for J; bases not matched to a gene: 6. This CDR3 has 15 residues. The CDR3 here is CASSPPGTGGTEAFF. For the CDR3, the DNA is TGTGCCAGCAGTCCCCCGGGGACAGGGGGCACTGAAGCTTTCTTT.

V and J are TRBV19 and TRBJ1-2; D remains unclear. V gave up 6 bases and J gave up 4 bases, with 18 bases separating them. This CDR3 spans 15 amino acids. CDR1 is LNHDA, CDR2 SQIVND, per germline (reference sequence). The chain's CDR3 is CASSDQSPGFYGYTF. In nucleotides, the CDR3 is TGTGCCAGTAGCGACCAGTCTCCAGGATTCTATGGCTACACCTTC.

The rearrangement joins TRBV4-2 to TRBJ1-5; TRBD1 is a possible D gene (5 bases). The germline V and J ends were trimmed by 5 bases and 5 bases, with 16 bases remaining between them. The germline CDR1 and CDR2 sequences are LGHNA and YNFKEQ. This CDR3 has 15 residues. The CDR3 region has the DNA TGTGCCAGCAGCGGAGATGGGGGGGAGGATCAGCCCCAGCATTTT. Protein sequence: CASSGDGGEDQPQHF.

The V call is TRBV4-1, the J call TRBJ2-7; 12 nucleotides align to TRBD2. Looked up from germline, CDR1 is MGHRA and CDR2 is YSYEKL. Losses at the gene ends were 2 bases for V and 4 bases for J; bases not matched to a gene: 3. This CDR3 has 15 amino acids. This chain's CDR3 is CASSQPTSGSYEQYF. CDR3 in DNA: TGCGCCAGCAGCCAACCGACTAGCGGGAGTTACGAGCAGTACTTC.

V and J are TRBV28 and TRBJ1-2; TRBD1 might be the D (5 bases). Trimming left V 5 bases short and J 0 bases short, with 16 bases between. The germline gives CDR1 MDHEN, CDR2 SYDVKM. The CDR3 has 16 amino acids. The DNA for the CDR3 is TGTGCCAGCAGTACGCGACAGATACCTACTAACTATGGCTACACCTTC. Residues: CASSTRQIPTNYGYTF.

This clone has only one observation. The V call is TRBV7-8, the J call TRBJ2-1; the match to TRBD1 covers 9 bases. From germline, CDR1 is SGHVS and CDR2 FQNEAQ. The CDR3 has 15 residues. The V segment lost 2 bases and the J segment 6 bases; nucleotides outside the gene matches: 5. CDR3 nucleotides: TGTGCCAGCAGCTTACGGGACAGGGTAATCAATGAGCAGTTCTTC. Its protein is CASSLRDRVINEQFF.

The rearrangement links TRBV15 to TRBJ1-1; D call uncertain. The CDR3 is made up of 15 amino acids. CDR1 and CDR2 (germline): LNHNV, YYDKDF (reference sequence). The ends were cut back, 5 bases at V and 1 base at J, with 14 bases in the middle. As DNA, the CDR3 is TGTGCCACCAGCCCGATCGCCGGGCGGAACACTGAAGCTTTCTTT. Its translation: CATSPIAGRNTEAFF.

The chain links TRBV10-1 to TRBJ2-3; 11 bases map to TRBD2. The junction had 1 base not matched to a gene; V was cut back by 5 bases and J by 0 bases. Looked up from germline, CDR1 is WNHNN and CDR2 is SYGVQD (reference sequence). There are 15 residues in the CDR3. Written as DNA, the CDR3 is TGCGCCAGCAGTAGGACTAGCGGGAGCACAGATACGCAGTATTTT. Protein sequence: CASSRTSGSTDTQYF.

The chain has TRBV18 and TRBJ2-7; D could derive from TRBD1 or TRBD2 (5 bases each). The germline V and J ends were trimmed by 5 bases and 4 bases, with 15 bases remaining between them. Per germline, CDR1 KGHSH and CDR2 LQKENI. This CDR3 is 14 amino acids long. CDR3 residues: CASSAGTTDYEQYF. The DNA of the CDR3 is TGTGCCAGCTCAGCCGGGACGACAGATTACGAGCAGTACTTC.

The V and J genes are TRBV7-2 and TRBJ1-2; 8 bases are a match to TRBD1. The CDR3 extends over 15 amino acids. The ends lost 3 bases at V and 4 bases at J; junction bases unmatched: 7. CDR1 is SGHTA, CDR2 FQGNSA, per germline. Here the CDR3 reads CASSFGQGGPYGYTF. The CDR3 DNA reads TGTGCCAGCAGCTTCGGACAGGGAGGTCCCTATGGCTACACCTTC.

This clone was picked up a small number of times. The chain employs TRBV19 and TRBJ2-5, with 10 bases lining up with TRBD2. From germline, CDR1 is LNHDA and CDR2 SQIVND (reference sequence). With V trimmed by 4 bases and J by 4 bases, 24 bases remained unmatched. The CDR3 is 21 residues long. The CDR3 sequence: CASSNSLDLLAGVQVGETQYF. CDR3 sequence (DNA): TGTGCCAGTAGTAACTCCCTGGATTTGCTAGCGGGGGTCCAAGTGGGAGAGACCCAGTACTTC.